Below, 6 T cell receptor beta chains from the same sample are listed, as sequenced in a study of cytomegalovirus exposure and HLA in healthy donors. PCR used 60 Vbeta primers and 13 Jbeta primers. The method was immunoSEQ multiplex PCR; TCRdb's version includes in-frame clones alone and lacks a portion of them. The sample carries about 130,000 clones, under 75% recorded once. Source material: PBMCs. Receptors originate from a woman between 40 and 55 years old in good health and CMV-seronegative.

The chain is built from TRBV2 and TRBJ2-1; D is uncertain. Germline CDR1 reads SNHLY; CDR2 reads FYNNEI. The CDR3 spans 12 residues. V was trimmed by 3 bases and J by 4 bases, leaving 4 bases between them. The chain's CDR3 is CASSDMYNEQFF. The CDR3 DNA reads as TGTGCCAGCAGTGATATGTACAATGAGCAGTTCTTC. Looking up the rest from reference TRBV2 and TRBJ2-1 gives the full variable domain: EPEVTQTPSHQVTQMGQEVILRCVPISNHLYFYWYRQILGQKVEFLVSFYNNEISEKSEIFDDQFSVERPDGSNFTLKIRSTKLEDSAMYFCASSDMYNEQFFGPGTRLTVL.

This clone has more than one count but fewer than ten. The rearrangement links TRBV5-1 to TRBJ2-1; TRBD1 matches 10 bases. The V segment lost 4 bases and the J segment 3 bases; nucleotides outside the gene matches: 22. The V gene's germline CDR1 is SGHRS and CDR2 YFSETQ. The CDR3 is made up of 21 amino acids. DNA of the CDR3: TGCGCCAGCAGCCGTCGGGGGGGACAGGGGCTGGCGGGGGCTGGCTACAATGAGCAGTTCTTC. Protein sequence: CASSRRGGQGLAGAGYNEQFF.

V and J are TRBV6-1 and TRBJ1-6; D remains unclear. Trimming left V 1 base short and J 10 bases short, with 14 bases between. There are 15 residues in the CDR3. CDR1 and CDR2 from the germline V gene are MNHNS and SASEGT. CDR3 protein: CASSEGPGAGSPLHF. The CDR3 nucleotides read TGTGCCAGCAGTGAAGGCCCAGGAGCGGGGTCACCCCTCCACTTT.

V gene TRBV10-2 combines with J gene TRBJ1-1; D call uncertain. V gave up 2 bases and J gave up 2 bases, with 6 bases separating them. The CDR3 contains 13 residues. Germline V gene sequence: CDR1 WSHSY, CDR2 SAAADI. The CDR3 sequence is CASSEPQNTEAFF. The CDR3 DNA is TGCGCCAGCAGTGAGCCCCAAAACACTGAAGCTTTCTTT.

The CDR3 region is CASSFRDNQPQHF. The CDR3 region has the DNA TGTGCCAGCAGCTTCAGGGACAATCAGCCCCAGCATTTT. This chain links TRBV7-8 with TRBJ1-5; D may be TRBD1 (5 bases). Trimming pared 3 bases from V and 3 bases from J, leaving 6 bases between. Germline loops: CDR1 SGHVS, CDR2 FQNEAQ. CDR3 length: 13 amino acids.

The gene calls are TRBV5-1 and TRBJ1-2, with D tentatively TRBD1 (5 bases). Looked up from germline, CDR1 is SGHRS and CDR2 is YFSETQ. The V end was cut by 0 bases, the J end by 4 bases, with 10 bases between. CDR3 length: 14 residues. Here the CDR3 reads CASSLGGAVYGYTF. DNA for the CDR3: TGCGCCAGCAGCTTGGGCGGGGCCGTCTATGGCTACACCTTC. The entire variable domain, with the rest obtained from reference TRBV5-1 and TRBJ1-2, is as follows: KAGVTQTPRYLIKTRGQQVTLSCSPISGHRSVSWYQQTPGQGLQFLFEYFSETQRNKGNFPGRFSGRQFSNSRSEMNVSTLELGDSALYLCASSLGGAVYGYTFGSGTRLTVV.